The clone carrying this TCR beta chain occurred once. This sample stems from a study of shared clonotypes between healthy human individuals. Repertoires were generated with immunoSEQ multiplex PCR, while TCRdb's copy carries only in-frame clones and drops some. The sample lists roughly 2 million clones, 90% to 95% occurring once. Germline V lookup: CDR1 MNHNS, CDR2 SASEGT. With 4 bases removed from V and 9 bases from J, the gap between germline ends came to 10 bases. There are 12 residues in the CDR3. The chain links TRBV6-1 to TRBJ1-5, with D unresolved. The sequence was collected from a man in his late teens or twenties in good health. The source material was naive CD4+ T cells sorted from blood. Subset: CD45RA+ positively selected. Here the CDR3 DNA reads TGTGCCAGCAGTGTAGCGGGTCGGCCCCAGCATTTT. Its translation is CASSVAGRPQHF.